This record covers a single TCR beta chain. Sequencing used immunoSEQ multiplex PCR; TCRdb keeps in-frame clones, though not all of them. The sample has 100,000 to 150,000 clones, around 93% seen once. The data were taken from a study of control samples from healthy donors and cancer patients. Germline V lookup: CDR1 MGHRA, CDR2 YSYEKL. V was clipped by 5 bases and J by 8 bases; unmatched bases: 8. The CDR3 sequence is 15 residues long. This sequence was found in a woman between 50 and 59 years old in good health. The sequencing input was blood. This rearrangement joins TRBV4-1 to TRBJ1-4, with TRBD1 matching over 10 bases. This CDR3 reads CASSLTGGSEEKLFF. In DNA form, the CDR3 reads TGCGCCAGCAGCTTGACAGGGGGCTCGGAAGAAAAACTGTTTTTT.